This T cell receptor (beta chain) was recorded in a study of cytomegalovirus exposure and HLA in healthy donors. Notes on the study in general: The study carried out a later analysis of TCR beta sequences. It associated approximately 16,000 of them with specific HLA alleles at a false discovery rate of 0.05.

The CDR3 sequence is 15 residues long. The germline V gene encodes CDR1 SGHRS and CDR2 YFSETQ. V gave up 4 bases and J gave up 6 bases, with 17 bases separating them. The primer mix had 60 Vbeta and 13 Jbeta primers. Using immunoSEQ multiplex PCR, the repertoire was profiled, and TCRdb retains in-frame clones only, with some absent. The table has 160,000 or so clones, 83% seen once. Points on this clone: The target antigen is unknown.

The V and J genes are TRBV5-1 and TRBJ2-1; maybe TRBD2 (7 bases). This clonotype was obtained from a man aged 50-60 years in good health and CMV-seropositive. Sequenced sample: PBMCs. The CDR3 DNA reads as TGCGCCAGCAGCACCGCCGGGGGGCAAGGCAATGAGCAGTTCTTC. This sequence encodes CASSTAGGQGNEQFF.